Given below is one TCR beta chain in context. The data were obtained in a study of shared clonotypes between healthy human individuals. Study at large: CD4 naive cells filled three plates per donor, CD4 memory three, CD8 naive two and CD8 memory one.

Germline V CDR1 and CDR2: LNHNV, YYDKDF (reference sequence). This CDR3 is built from 16 residues. Trimming removed 0 bases at V and 1 base at J, with 10 bases between. The study drew its donors from healthy HIV-negative adults without recent acute infections or vaccinations. TCRdb's table, derived via immunoSEQ multiplex PCR, lists solely in-frame clones and lacks some. The sample lists 2 million to 2.5 million clones, around 93% seen once, with 0.37% in the top ten. This TCR came from a man younger than 35 in good health. Some clones in this sample may be carry-over from other donors' samples. The V call is TRBV15, the J call TRBJ2-4, with a possible D match to TRBD2 (5 bases). The sequenced material came from naive CD4+ T cells from PBMCs. The subset is: CD45RA+ positively selected. CDR3 in DNA: TGTGCCACCAGCAGAGATGGAGGCGTGGCCAAAAACATTCAGTACTTC. This codes for CATSRDGGVAKNIQYF.